The clone carrying this T cell receptor beta chain was recorded at least ten times. Antigen specificity is unknown. The data are from a study of regulatory T cells in long-lasting Graves disease. The time point was: newly diagnosed GD, antithyroid drugs for less than 3 months. PBMC RNA served as the TCR library source. The study, taken as a whole, reports: Gene preferences differed: TRBV28, TRBJ1-2, TRBJ2-5 in persistent cases.

Sequencing libraries for TCR beta were prepared with iRepertoire HTBI primers and Arm-PCR of CDR3 regions. TCRdb itself ran the multiplex PCR reads through MiXCR, one entry per CDR3 protein. This repertoire shows approximately 230,000 distinct CDR3 sequences, roughly 18% found once; its top ten account for 22%. This CDR3 is built from 13 residues. With 1 base removed from V and 3 bases from J, the gap between germline ends came to 6 bases. Germline V gene lookup returns CDR1 SGDLS and CDR2 YYNGEE. The sample in question was peripheral blood mononuclear cells (PBMCs), obtained at new diagnosis, from a patient treated with antithyroid drugs. This sequence joins TRBV9 and TRBJ2-3, with no clear D. The receptor's source is a female donor with Graves disease. This chain's CDR3 is CASSVYATDTQYF. The CDR3 region has the DNA TGTGCCAGCAGCGTATACGCAACAGATACGCAGTATTTT.